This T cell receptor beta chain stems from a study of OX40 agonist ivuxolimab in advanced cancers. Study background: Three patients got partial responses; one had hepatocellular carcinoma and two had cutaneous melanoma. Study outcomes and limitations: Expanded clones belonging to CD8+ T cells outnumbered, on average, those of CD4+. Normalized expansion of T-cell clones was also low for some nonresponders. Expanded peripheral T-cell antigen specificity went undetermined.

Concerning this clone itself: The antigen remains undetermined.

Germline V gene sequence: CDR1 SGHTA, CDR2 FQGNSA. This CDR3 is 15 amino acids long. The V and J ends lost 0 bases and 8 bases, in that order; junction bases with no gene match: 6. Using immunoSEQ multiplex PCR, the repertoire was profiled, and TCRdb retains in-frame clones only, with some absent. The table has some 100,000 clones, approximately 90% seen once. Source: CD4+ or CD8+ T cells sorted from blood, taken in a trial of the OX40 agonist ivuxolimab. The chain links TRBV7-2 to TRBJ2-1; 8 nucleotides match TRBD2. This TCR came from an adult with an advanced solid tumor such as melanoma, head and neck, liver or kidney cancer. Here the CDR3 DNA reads TGTGCCAGCAGCTTAGCGGACCTGCGGGGGGATGAGCAGTTCTTC. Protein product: CASSLADLRGDEQFF.